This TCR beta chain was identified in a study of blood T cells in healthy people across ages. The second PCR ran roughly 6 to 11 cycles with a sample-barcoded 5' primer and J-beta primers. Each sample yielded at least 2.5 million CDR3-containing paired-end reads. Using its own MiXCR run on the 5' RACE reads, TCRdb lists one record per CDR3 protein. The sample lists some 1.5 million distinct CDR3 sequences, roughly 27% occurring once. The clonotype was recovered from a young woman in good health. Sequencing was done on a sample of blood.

The CDR3 DNA sequence: TGCAGTGCCGAAAACCTGCCGGGACGCGGGGCTAACTATGGCTACACCTTC. Amino acid sequence: CSAENLPGRGANYGYTF. The chain links TRBV20-1 to TRBJ1-2; D might be TRBD1 (5 bases). The CDR3 sequence is 17 residues long. Germline values: CDR1 DFQATT, CDR2 SNEGSKA (reference sequence). Trimming shortened V by 6 bases and J by 0 bases, and 23 bases separated the two germline ends.